These T cell receptor beta chains were read from a single sample in a study of CD8 T cells in Susac syndrome. TCRdb re-called the immunoSEQ multiplex PCR reads with MiXCR, one entry per CDR3 protein. The sample has under 200,000 distinct CDR3 sequences, around 94% seen once. The sample taken for sequencing was CD4+ T cells from PBMCs. The origin of the receptors is a human donor in good health. Each CDR3 is given with its conserved first and last residue. The order of the fields is D gene, V gene, clone size, J gene, CDR3 DNA, CDR3 protein. A D gene is named only where the DNA matches it firmly. Some rows have no size entry. The others give once, few or many, or a class for an expanded clone.

>-|TRBV28|-|TRBJ1-2
TGTGCCAGCACGGGCAGGGAGCGAGATGGCTACACCTTC
CASTGRERDGYTF
>-|TRBV5-6|-|TRBJ1-2
TGTGCCAGCAGCTTCGGGAACCTATCCATCGATGGCTACACCTTC
CASSFGNLSIDGYTF
>-|TRBV7-9|few|TRBJ2-3
TGTGCCAGCAGCGTTGGCGGAGATACGCAGTATTTT
CASSVGGDTQYF
>-|TRBV28|-|TRBJ2-5
TGTGCCAGCAGCCCGGCCGGGAAGGCCCAGTACTTC
CASSPAGKAQYF
>-|TRBV3-1|once|TRBJ2-1
TGTGCCAGCAGCGCTCCGGGACCTCCCAATGAGCAGTTCTTC
CASSAPGPPNEQFF
>-|TRBV10-3|-|TRBJ1-1
TGTGCCGCTGGGGGAGACACTGAAGCTTTCTTT
CAAGGDTEAFF
>-|TRBV7-2|-|TRBJ1-2
TGTGCCGACCGCGGGGACGGTAACTATGGCTACACCTTC
CADRGDGNYGYTF
>TRBD2|TRBV11-2|-|TRBJ2-5
TGTGCCAGCAGCCCCCTCCGTGGACTAGCGGGGGGGGAGACCCAGTACTTC
CASSPLRGLAGGETQYF
>-|TRBV12-3/TRBV12-4|-|TRBJ1-2
TGTGCCAGCAGTTTGGGTTCAGGGATGAGCTATGGCTACACCTTC
CASSLGSGMSYGYTF
>-|TRBV20-1|-|TRBJ1-1
TGCAGTGCTCCTGGACCGTGGAACACTGAAGCTTTCTTT
CSAPGPWNTEAFF
>-|TRBV29-1|-|TRBJ2-7
TGCAGCGTTTCGCCCGGCTACGAGCAGTACTTC
CSVSPGYEQYF
>-|TRBV12-3/TRBV12-4|-|TRBJ1-4
TGTGCCAGCAAGAGGGCACCTAATGAAAAACTGTTTTTT
CASKRAPNEKLFF
>-|TRBV2|-|TRBJ2-7
TGTGCCAGCAGTGGACAGTATACCTCCTACGAGCAGTACTTC
CASSGQYTSYEQYF
>-|TRBV4-3|-|TRBJ1-2
TGCGCCAGCAGCTCAGAGGCGGGGGGAGATAACTATGGCTACACCTTC
CASSSEAGGDNYGYTF
>TRBD2|TRBV20-1|-|TRBJ2-1
TGCAGTGCTAGATCCCAGAGCGGGGGGGGTTACAATGAGCAGTTCTTC
CSARSQSGGGYNEQFF
>TRBD1|TRBV5-1|once|TRBJ2-7
TGCGCCAGCAGCTTCCTGGGGGACAGGGCCTACGAGCAGTACTTC
CASSFLGDRAYEQYF
>-|TRBV20-1|once|TRBJ1-1
TGCAGTGCTAGCTCTGGCAGGGGGAACACTGAAGCTTTCTTT
CSASSGRGNTEAFF
>-|TRBV7-2|-|TRBJ1-2
TGTGCCAGCAGCTCGGGCGTCGAACACTATGGCTACACCTTC
CASSSGVEHYGYTF
>-|TRBV27|-|TRBJ1-6
TGTGCCAGCAGTTCCATGCGGAATTCACCCCTCCACTTT
CASSSMRNSPLHF
>-|TRBV7-2|-|TRBJ2-7
TGTGCCAGCAGCACAGGAGACAGACCCGAGCAGTACTTC
CASSTGDRPEQYF